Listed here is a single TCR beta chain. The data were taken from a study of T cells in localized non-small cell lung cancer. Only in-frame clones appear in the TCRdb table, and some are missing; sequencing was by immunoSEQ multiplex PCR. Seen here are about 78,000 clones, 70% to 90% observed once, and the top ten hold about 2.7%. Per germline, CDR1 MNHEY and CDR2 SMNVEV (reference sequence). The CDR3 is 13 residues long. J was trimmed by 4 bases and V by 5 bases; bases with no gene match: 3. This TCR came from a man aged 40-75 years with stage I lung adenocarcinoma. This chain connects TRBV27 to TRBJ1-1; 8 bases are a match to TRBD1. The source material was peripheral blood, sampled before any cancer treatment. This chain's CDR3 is CASSQGASTEAFF. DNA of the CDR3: TGTGCCAGCAGTCAGGGGGCGTCCACTGAAGCTTTCTTT.